The source of this T cell receptor (beta chain) is a study of T cells in Graves' hyperthyroidism and ophthalmopathy. Study as a whole: The blood sample was taken at first diagnosis, before treatment began.

There are 12 residues in the CDR3. The V end lost 4 bases, the J end lost 7 bases, and 10 bases lay between the germline ends. Amplification yielded TCR beta CDR3 regions, with RNA transcripts as the source. The HTBI primer set served for first-round RT-PCR of the TCR CDR3. Each CDR3 protein gets one entry after TCRdb re-called the multiplex PCR reads with MiXCR. In the table there are around 720,000 distinct CDR3 sequences, 35% of which are singletons. A word on this clonotype: Because the CDR3 is missing its conserved closing phenylalanine or tryptophan, this is likely a read error.

The receptor was isolated from a middle-aged woman with Graves' hyperthyroidism. Sequencing was performed on blood. The V and J genes are TRBV12-3 or TRBV12-4 and TRBJ1-2; a weak D match, TRBD1 (6 bases). CDR3 nucleotides: TGTGCCAGCAGTTCACAGGGCGGTGGCTACACCCTC. The encoded protein is CASSSQGGGYTL.